This T cell receptor beta chain was recovered during a study of CD8 T cells in ankylosing spondylitis. In this sample, this clonotype turned up a few times. Its antigen remains unidentified. Germline and junction disagree at one end, which may indicate a read error. The CDR3 totals 17 residues. Germline V gives CDR1 DFQATT, CDR2 SNEGSKA (reference sequence). In TCRdb, the 5' RACE reads were re-called with MiXCR into one record per CDR3 protein. The data hold about 160,000 distinct CDR3 sequences, with 9.5% to 10% observed a single time. Overall study findings and caveats: Disease-linked clones bore a CD8+ phenotype and were relatively rare in peripheral blood. From matched ankylosing spondylitis synovial fluid, disease-linked clones were reportedly recovered at significantly enriched levels.

The chain employs TRBV20-1 and TRBJ2-1, with D possibly being TRBD2 (5 bases). Material: blood, either unsorted or a sorted T cell fraction (not recorded which). The receptor was isolated from a female donor with ankylosing spondylitis or in good health (not recorded which). The CDR3 coding sequence is TGCTGTGCTAGAGACTACCCTGTCTGGGCCGAAAACAATGAGCAGTTCTTC. Translation gives CCARDYPVWAENNEQFF.